This T cell receptor beta chain was captured by sequencing in a study of shared clonotypes between healthy human individuals. Every subset had its genomic DNA shared out evenly among several immunoSEQ plates. This table comes from immunoSEQ multiplex PCR, and its TCRdb copy is limited to in-frame clones, with some not included. The top ten hold over 1.3% of the sample, which has approximately 980,000 clones, approximately 80% seen once. Findings of the study overall: Generally, estimated richness proved larger in naive subsets than it did in memory subsets. Donors were few, which limited the genetic and exposure-history diversity represented. Non-shared clonotypes had lower generation probabilities than clonotypes shared by all four sorted-subset donors.

This clone was seen only a few times. Its antigen is not identified. The receptor was derived from a man aged 18 to 35 in good health. Sample: memory CD4+ T cells sorted from blood. The subset denotes: CD45RA-negative fraction.

The CDR3 spells CASSLDVFSNQPQHF. CDR3 nucleotides: TGTGCCAGCAGCCTGGACGTTTTTAGCAATCAGCCCCAGCATTTT. The genes are TRBV7-8 and TRBJ1-5; no clear D. The V and J ends lost 5 bases and 0 bases respectively, with 11 bases between them. The CDR3 is 15 residues long. Germline V gene data show CDR1 as SGHVS and CDR2 as FQNEAQ.